This passage covers 27 T cell receptor beta chains from one sample sequenced in a study of blood T cell repertoires in COVID-19 (dated by TCRdb to 2018 to 2020). Library preparation used the immunoSEQ multiplex PCR assay. This immuneACCESS table, as held by TCRdb, lists in-frame sequences with V and J called but not all clones. Of the missing ones, under half trace to an unresolved V gene in checked studies; the others have no known cause. The sample includes over 45,000 clones, with about 73% observed a single time. The biggest ten clones account for about 17% of the sample. The sample consisted of peripheral blood. The receptors here all came from a woman aged 45-59 years with active or convalescent COVID-19.

The chain is built from TRBV5-5 and TRBJ2-3; TRBD2 agrees at 10 bases. The CDR3 is 17 residues long. V dropped 1 base and J dropped 6; count of bases not matched to a gene: 11. CDR1 and CDR2 from the germline V gene are SGHKS and YYEKEE (reference sequence). The CDR3 nucleotides read TGTGCCAGCAGCTTGAGGGCTAGCGGGAGAGAGATGGATACGCAGTATTTT. This codes for CASSLRASGREMDTQYF. The variable domain in full, completed from reference TRBV5-5 and TRBJ2-3, reads DAGVTQSPTHLIKTRGQQVTLRCSPISGHKSVSWYQQVLGQGPQFIFQYYEKEERGRGNFPDRFSARQFPNYSSELNVNALLLGDSALYLCASSLRASGREMDTQYFGPGTRLTVL.

The V gene is TRBV30, the J gene TRBJ1-6; D call uncertain. In germline, CDR1 is GTSNPN, CDR2 SVGIG (reference sequence). V dropped 4 bases and J dropped 0 bases, with 13 bases sitting between them. The length of the CDR3 is 16 residues. DNA for the CDR3: TGTGCCTGGACGCGGGAAGCCCTCTCCTATAATTCACCCCTCCACTTT. It specifies CAWTREALSYNSPLHF.

The chain has TRBV21-1 and TRBJ1-1. TRBV21-1 is termed a pseudogene. This CDR3 contains 15 residues. CDR3 loop: CASSARGGMNTEAFF. DNA of the CDR3: TGTGCCAGCAGCGCACGGGGAGGCATGAACACTGAAGCTTTCTTT.

V gene TRBV5-4 combines with J gene TRBJ2-1; 11 bases are a match to TRBD2. CDR3 size: 16 residues. CDR1 and CDR2 from the germline V gene are SGHNT and YYREEE (reference sequence). Trimming at V came to 3 bases and at J to 3 bases, leaving 5 bases not matched to a gene. In nucleotides, the CDR3 is TGTGCCAGCAGCTCTATAGCGGGAGGGCTCTACAATGAGCAGTTCTTC. This sequence encodes CASSSIAGGLYNEQFF. The entire variable domain, with the rest obtained from reference TRBV5-4 and TRBJ2-1, is as follows: ETGVTQSPTHLIKTRGQQVTLRCSSQSGHNTVSWYQQALGQGPQFIFQYYREEENGRGNFPPRFSGLQFPNYSSELNVNALELDDSALYLCASSSIAGGLYNEQFFGPGTRLTVL.

This rearrangement joins TRBV3-1 (or the pseudogene TRBV3-2) to TRBJ2-3; D might be TRBD1 (6 bases). This CDR3 is 15 amino acids long. The V end was cut by 3 bases, the J end by 1 base, with 11 bases between. Germline-derived CDR1 and CDR2 are LGHDT and YNNKEL (reference sequence). The DNA of the CDR3 is TGTGCCAGCAGCCACCAGGGGACCCGCACAGATACGCAGTATTTT. Amino acids: CASSHQGTRTDTQYF.

This clone has ten or more counts. As DNA, the CDR3 is TGTGCCAGCAGCCCCAGGGACAGGGTGTCCGGGGAGCTGTTTTTT. It yields the protein CASSPRDRVSGELFF. The chain is built from TRBV11-2 and TRBJ2-2; TRBD1 agrees at 9 bases. Unmatched junction bases numbered 7, after V lost 5 bases and J lost 6 bases. CDR1 and CDR2 from the germline V gene are SGHAT and FQNNGV. The CDR3 has 15 residues.

This clone has more than one count but fewer than ten. The rearrangement uses TRBV19 and TRBJ2-7; 10 bases agree with TRBD1. CDR3 length: 16 residues. Trimming removed 5 bases from V and 4 bases from J; junction bases left unmatched: 11. In germline, CDR1 is LNHDA, CDR2 SQIVND (reference sequence). CDR3 coding DNA: TGTGCCAGTAGTCTAATAGGTGGGACAGGGGATTACGAGCAGTACTTC. It encodes CASSLIGGTGDYEQYF.

The chain combines TRBV2 with TRBJ1-1, with 7 bases aligning to TRBD1. The germline V gene has CDR1 SNHLY and CDR2 FYNNEI. This CDR3 is built from 13 residues. The junction had 8 bases not matched to a gene; V was cut back by 4 bases and J by 9 bases. The CDR3 nucleotides read TGTGCCAGCAGTGGCGAAAACAGGGGCCAAGCTTTCTTT. It encodes CASSGENRGQAFF.

V is TRBV7-9 and J is TRBJ2-7, with 8 bases lining up with TRBD1. Per the germline V gene, CDR1 is SEHNR and CDR2 is FQNEAQ (reference sequence). This CDR3 has 13 amino acids. The V and J ends lost 9 bases and 5 bases, in that order; junction bases with no gene match: 9. The CDR3 reads CASRPGTGNEQYF. In DNA form, the CDR3 reads TGTGCCAGTAGGCCCGGGACAGGTAACGAGCAGTACTTC.

This sequence joins TRBV19 and TRBJ2-7; 11 nucleotides line up with TRBD2. Germline V gene data show CDR1 as LNHDA and CDR2 as SQIVND (reference sequence). The CDR3 is 15 residues long. V gave up 6 bases and J gave up 4 bases; unmatched junction bases: 8. The CDR3 DNA follows: TGTGCCAGTAGCGTCCTAGCGGGAGGACGGTACGAGCAGTACTTC. Translated, it gives CASSVLAGGRYEQYF.

This clone was found once. This rearrangement joins TRBV5-1 to TRBJ2-7; TRBD1 matches at 10 bases. Germline V gives CDR1 SGHRS, CDR2 YFSETQ. V lost 3 bases and J lost 1; bases outside the gene matches: 10. This CDR3 contains 17 residues. The CDR3 reads CASSWSLGGQGSYEQYF. CDR3 coding DNA: TGCGCCAGCAGCTGGTCCCTAGGGGGACAGGGGTCCTACGAGCAGTACTTC.

This chain connects TRBV2 to TRBJ2-7, with TRBD2 identical over 10 bases. Trimming took 4 bases from V and 4 from J; bases not matched to a gene: 4. The germline V gene encodes CDR1 SNHLY and CDR2 FYNNEI. This CDR3 region has 14 residues. The CDR3 nucleotides are TGTGCCAGCAGTGTACTAGCGGGAAAATACGAGCAGTACTTC. Its protein product is CASSVLAGKYEQYF.

V and J are TRBV10-3 and TRBJ2-7, with TRBD2 as a possible D gene (6 bases). Germline-derived CDR1 and CDR2 are ENHRY and SYGVKD. Trimming cost V 0 bases and J 6 bases, with 9 bases left between them. CDR3 length: 13 amino acids. CDR3 coding DNA: TGTGCCATCAGTGAGTCGACGGGGGTCGAGCAGTACTTC. Protein sequence: CAISESTGVEQYF.

This sequence joins TRBV18 and TRBJ2-7; 9 bases are shared with TRBD1. J lost 3 bases, V lost 0 bases, and 3 bases had no gene match. Germline CDR1 and CDR2: KGHSH and LQKENI. The CDR3 contains 15 residues. The DNA of the CDR3 is TGTGCCAGCTCACCACCGAGGGGACAGGGCTACGAGCAGTACTTC. Translation gives CASSPPRGQGYEQYF.

The gene calls are TRBV10-1 and TRBJ1-1, with D possibly being TRBD1 (5 bases). Germline values: CDR1 WNHNN, CDR2 SYGVQD (reference sequence). With 3 bases removed from V and 6 bases from J, the gap between germline ends came to 8 bases. CDR3 length: 12 amino acids. The CDR3, as DNA: TGCGCCAGCAGTGAAGGGGTCTCTGAAGCTTTCTTT. Encoded protein: CASSEGVSEAFF.

This chain connects TRBV7-8 to TRBJ2-2; 7 bases map to TRBD1. With V trimmed by 1 base and J by 5 bases, 13 bases remained unmatched. CDR1 SGHVS and CDR2 FQNEAQ come from the germline V gene. CDR3 length: 18 residues. The DNA of the CDR3 is TGTGCCAGCAGCTTAGGGTTACTGAGGGGGCAGGAGACCGGGGAGCTGTTTTTT. The encoded protein is CASSLGLLRGQETGELFF.

The rearrangement links TRBV29-1 to TRBJ1-2, with 10 bases that match TRBD1. Unmatched junction bases numbered 6, after V lost 6 bases and J lost 5 bases. CDR1 and CDR2 (germline): SQVTM, ANQGSEA. There are 13 residues in the CDR3. CDR3 protein: CSVEGQGNYGYTF. DNA of the CDR3: TGCAGCGTAGAGGGACAGGGGAATTATGGCTACACCTTC.

The chain recombines TRBV27 with TRBJ1-2; D might be TRBD1 (5 bases). V lost 3 bases and J 3 bases, leaving 8 bases between the germline ends. CDR1 is MNHEY and CDR2 is SMNVEV in the germline V gene (reference sequence). This CDR3 has 13 amino acids. CDR3 region: CASSFREDYGYTF. CDR3 coding DNA: TGTGCCAGCAGTTTCAGGGAGGACTATGGCTACACCTTC.

This clone has only a few counts. CDR3 region: CASSATGGPLDSPLHF. The CDR3 DNA is TGTGCCAGCAGCGCCACAGGGGGCCCACTGGATTCACCCCTCCACTTT. The chain carries TRBV7-9 and TRBJ1-6, with TRBD1 matching over 9 bases. The CDR3 consists of 16 residues. V shed 5 bases and J 8 bases; nucleotides not matched to a gene: 10. CDR1 SEHNR and CDR2 FQNEAQ come from the germline V gene (reference sequence).

The chain employs TRBV19 and TRBJ2-1; 10 bases are a match to TRBD2. The V and J ends lost 5 bases and 2 bases, in that order; junction bases with no gene match: 3. Germline V gene sequence: CDR1 LNHDA, CDR2 SQIVND (reference sequence). The CDR3 is made up of 15 amino acids. CDR3 amino acids: CASSLLAGAYNEQFF. In DNA form, the CDR3 reads TGTGCCAGTAGTCTGCTAGCGGGGGCCTACAATGAGCAGTTCTTC.

The chain joins TRBV11-2 to TRBJ1-4; the D is unclear. The CDR3 consists of 14 residues. Germline CDR1 is SGHAT and CDR2 is FQNNGV. Trimming removed 1 base from V and 3 bases from J, with 6 bases in between. CDR3 protein: CASSLGEANEKLFF. CDR3 coding DNA: TGTGCCAGCAGCTTAGGAGAGGCTAATGAAAAACTGTTTTTT. Complete variable domain (other parts from reference TRBV11-2 and TRBJ1-4): EAGVAQSPRYKIIEKRQSVAFWCNPISGHATLYWYQQILGQGPKLLIQFQNNGVVDDSQLPKDRFSAERLKGVDSTLKIQPAKLEDSAVYLCASSLGEANEKLFFGSGTQLSVL.

V gene TRBV6-1 combines with J gene TRBJ1-2, with 8 bases that match TRBD1. The CDR3 contains 16 residues. Germline trimming cut 2 bases from V and 2 bases from J; bases unmatched to any gene: 7. Germline values: CDR1 MNHNS, CDR2 SASEGT. CDR3 in amino acids: CASSETGRTGNYGYTF. Written as DNA, the CDR3 is TGTGCCAGCAGTGAAACGGGTCGGACAGGGAACTATGGCTACACCTTC.

The V gene is TRBV28, the J gene TRBJ1-6, with TRBD1 identical over 7 bases. Losses at the gene ends were 5 bases for V and 5 bases for J; bases not matched to a gene: 12. The CDR3 loop spans 17 amino acids. The germline CDR1 and CDR2 sequences are MDHEN and SYDVKM. The CDR3, as DNA: TGTGCCAGCAGTATTTTGACAGGGATCCTTAATAATTCACCCCTCCACTTT. This encodes CASSILTGILNNSPLHF.

The V call is TRBV19, the J call TRBJ1-5; D remains unclear. Trimming shortened V by 3 bases and J by 7 bases, and 13 bases separated the two germline ends. CDR1 and CDR2 (germline): LNHDA, SQIVND (reference sequence). The CDR3 runs to 14 residues. The CDR3 DNA reads as TGTGCCAGTAGTATTGCCCCCTCGGGGCAGCCCCAGCATTTT. Translation gives CASSIAPSGQPQHF.

This clone was detected only a few times. The rearrangement links TRBV29-1 to TRBJ2-5, with 8 positions matching TRBD2. This CDR3 comprises 14 residues. V was pared by 3 bases and J by 5 bases, with 8 bases of the junction left unmatched. Germline CDR1 reads SQVTM; CDR2 reads ANQGSEA. CDR3 DNA: TGCAGCGTTGAGGAGCGGGGGATCGAGGAGACCCAGTACTTC. Amino acid sequence: CSVEERGIEETQYF. Based on the CDR3 plus reference TRBV29-1 and TRBJ2-5, the full variable domain is SAVISQKPSRDICQRGTSLTIQCQVDSQVTMMFWYRQQPGQSLTLIATANQGSEATYESGFVIDKFPISRPNLTFSTLTVSNMSPEDSSIYLCSVEERGIEETQYFGPGTRLLVL.

The CDR3 spells CASSWTGELGTQYF. CDR3 DNA sequence: TGTGCCAGCAGCTGGACTGGGGAACTTGGGACGCAGTATTTT. The rearrangement uses TRBV7-2 and TRBJ2-3; D may be TRBD2 (5 bases). The CDR3 consists of 14 residues. The ends were cut back, 4 bases at V and 9 bases at J, with 17 bases in the middle. The V gene's germline CDR1 is SGHTA and CDR2 FQGNSA. The variable domain in full, completed from reference TRBV7-2 and TRBJ2-3, reads GAGVSQSPSNKVTEKGKDVELRCDPISGHTALYWYRQSLGQGLEFLIYFQGNSAPDKSGLPSDRFSAERTGGSVSTLTIQRTQQEDSAVYLCASSWTGELGTQYFGPGTRLTVL.

This chain uses TRBV6-1 with TRBJ2-2, with 7 bases fitting TRBD1. The CDR3 totals 17 residues. V gave up 4 bases and J gave up 5 bases; unmatched junction bases: 13. CDR1 MNHNS and CDR2 SASEGT come from the germline V gene. The DNA for the CDR3 is TGTGCCAGCAGTGCCCGACAGGGTATGGGTGGAACCGGGGAGCTGTTTTTT. This translates into CASSARQGMGGTGELFF.